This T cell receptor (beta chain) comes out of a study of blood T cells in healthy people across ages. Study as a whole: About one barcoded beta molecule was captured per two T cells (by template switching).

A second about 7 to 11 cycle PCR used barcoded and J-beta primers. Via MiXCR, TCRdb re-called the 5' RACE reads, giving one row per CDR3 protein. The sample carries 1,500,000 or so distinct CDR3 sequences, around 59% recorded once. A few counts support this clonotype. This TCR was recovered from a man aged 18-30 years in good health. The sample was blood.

Here the CDR3 reads CASSQVASQPQHF. CDR3 in DNA: TGCGCCAGCAGCCAAGTGGCGAGTCAGCCCCAGCATTTT. This chain links TRBV4-1 with TRBJ1-5; the D is unclear. V dropped 1 base and J dropped 6 bases, with 7 bases sitting between them. This CDR3 is 13 amino acids long. The germline CDR1 and CDR2 sequences are MGHRA and YSYEKL.